Below, 25 T cell receptor beta chains from the same sample are listed, as sequenced in a study of CXCR3-negative and CXCR3-positive naive CD8 T cells. Study conclusions and caveats: In CXCR3-positive naive cells, the TRB CDR3s were more hydrophobic than in CXCR3-negative naive cells.

The libraries of TRB cDNA were constructed through 5' RACE using UMI labels. Following a re-call of the 5' RACE reads, TCRdb has one entry per CDR3 protein and lacks DNA. Its table lists about 98,000 distinct CDR3 sequences. No antigen has been assigned to these receptors. Sequencing was carried out using naive CXCR3+ CD8+ T cells from blood. The subset is: CD45RO-CCR7+CD27+CD95- naive CD8+ T cells expressing CXCR3 (TNR3+). These receptors all stem from a human donor in good health. Some clones in this sample may be carry-over from other donors' samples.

J is TRBJ2-7 and V is TRBV11-3; TCRdb names TRBD1, which stays unverified in the absence of DNA. Germline V gene sequence: CDR1 SGHNT, CDR2 YENEEA. The CDR3 runs to 15 residues. Here the CDR3 reads CASSSLRAGPYEQYF.

V is TRBV15 and J is TRBJ2-2; lacking DNA, the TRBD1 call made by TCRdb goes unchecked. Germline loops: CDR1 LNHNV, CDR2 YYDKDF (reference sequence). This CDR3 is built from 15 residues. This CDR3 reads CATSRTGGVTGELFF.

The rearrangement links TRBV6-2 or TRBV6-3 to TRBJ2-1; TCRdb indicates TRBD1, and absent DNA this call remains unverified. Germline V gene sequence: CDR1 MNHEY, CDR2 SVGEGT. The CDR3 has 18 amino acids. This CDR3 reads CASSYSNLEATLYNEQFF.

The chain is built from TRBV29-1 and TRBJ2-1; TCRdb picks TRBD2, but there is no DNA to check that call. The CDR3 has 13 amino acids. Germline lookup yields CDR1 SQVTM and CDR2 ANQGSEA. The CDR3 is CSVERELRNEQFF.

V is TRBV6-2 or TRBV6-3 and J is TRBJ2-7. The germline V gene has CDR1 MNHEY and CDR2 SVGEGT. This CDR3 is 13 amino acids long. The CDR3 spells CASSYEWDYEQYF.

This chain links TRBV29-1 with TRBJ2-4. This CDR3 has 15 amino acids. Germline values: CDR1 SQVTM, CDR2 ANQGSEA. This chain's CDR3 is CSALSVSLAKNIQYF.

J is TRBJ2-2 and V is TRBV12-3 or TRBV12-4. There are 14 residues in the CDR3. The CDR3 spells CASRPDQNTGELFF.

The V call is TRBV4-2, the J call TRBJ2-1. The germline V gene encodes CDR1 LGHNA and CDR2 YNFKEQ. The CDR3 is made up of 15 amino acids. The CDR3 sequence is CASSLSDAPPNEQFF.

J is TRBJ2-3 and V is TRBV20-1; the D gene TCRdb calls, TRBD2, cannot be checked with no DNA. Germline lookup yields CDR1 DFQATT and CDR2 SNEGSKA (reference sequence). CDR3 length: 12 residues. The CDR3 sequence is CSASLPYDTQYF.

The J gene is TRBJ2-5, the V gene TRBV3-1; TCRdb calls TRBD1, which cannot be checked without DNA. CDR1 LGHDT and CDR2 YNNKEL come from the germline V gene (reference sequence). The CDR3 contains 17 residues. This CDR3 is CASSQDRGVTGEETQYF.

V and J are TRBV2 and TRBJ1-1. The CDR3 consists of 12 residues. CDR1 and CDR2 (germline): SNHLY, FYNNEI. This CDR3 is CASSAYNTEAFF.

V is TRBV7-6 and J is TRBJ1-1; TCRdb lists TRBD1, though no DNA is available to test this call. CDR1 is SGHVS and CDR2 is FNYEAQ in the germline V gene. The CDR3 sequence is 14 residues long. This chain's CDR3 is CASSLAQGNTEAFF.

The chain recombines TRBV29-1 with TRBJ1-2; the D call from TCRdb, TRBD1, cannot be confirmed without DNA. The CDR3 has 16 amino acids. The germline V gene has CDR1 SQVTM and CDR2 ANQGSEA. The CDR3 loop is CSVEDPPGAKYYGYTF.

This chain links TRBV4-1 with TRBJ2-7; no DNA is available, so the TRBD2 call from TCRdb remains unchecked. The germline V gene encodes CDR1 MGHRA and CDR2 YSYEKL. The CDR3 runs to 14 residues. The CDR3: CASSQGVAHYEQYF.

The rearrangement links TRBV7-9 to TRBJ1-1; no DNA is available, so the TRBD1 call from TCRdb remains unchecked. Germline V lookup: CDR1 SEHNR, CDR2 FQNEAQ (reference sequence). The CDR3 loop spans 15 amino acids. This chain's CDR3 is CASRSTGGPNTEAFF. Supplemented by reference TRBV7-9 and TRBJ1-1, the full variable domain reads DTGVSQNPRHKITKRGQNVTFRCDPISEHNRLYWYRQTLGQGPEFLTYFQNEAQLEKSRLLSDRFSAERPKGSFSTLEIQRTEQGDSAMYLCASRSTGGPNTEAFFGQGTRLTVV.

The chain employs TRBV7-9 and TRBJ2-7; as DNA is missing, the TRBD2 call by TCRdb cannot be tested. The CDR3 is made up of 15 amino acids. Germline V gene lookup returns CDR1 SEHNR and CDR2 FQNEAQ (reference sequence). The CDR3 protein is CASSPRGGAVYEQYF.

The V and J genes are TRBV5-1 and TRBJ2-6. CDR3 length equals 13 residues. From germline, CDR1 is SGHRS and CDR2 YFSETQ. This chain's CDR3 is CASSTSGANVLTF.

V gene TRBV7-9 combines with J gene TRBJ2-1; lacking DNA, the TRBD1 call made by TCRdb goes unchecked. CDR1 is SEHNR, CDR2 FQNEAQ, per germline (reference sequence). The CDR3 totals 16 residues. CDR3 sequence: CASSLFLGQLSNEQFF.

V and J are TRBV7-2 and TRBJ1-2; TCRdb designates TRBD1, a call that cannot be tested without DNA. The CDR3 loop spans 15 amino acids. Germline CDR1 SGHTA, CDR2 FQGNSA. CDR3 in amino acids: CASSPSGQGSYGYTF. The full variable domain, with the rest looked up from reference TRBV7-2 and TRBJ1-2, is GAGVSQSPSNKVTEKGKDVELRCDPISGHTALYWYRQSLGQGLEFLIYFQGNSAPDKSGLPSDRFSAERTGGSVSTLTIQRTQQEDSAVYLCASSPSGQGSYGYTFGSGTRLTVV.

The chain combines TRBV7-9 with TRBJ1-2; TCRdb's D gene call, TRBD1, goes unchecked for lack of DNA. There are 13 residues in the CDR3. The germline V gene encodes CDR1 SEHNR and CDR2 FQNEAQ (reference sequence). CDR3 region: CASSPPGGGGYTF.

This chain joins TRBV7-2 and TRBJ2-2. The V gene's germline CDR1 is SGHTA and CDR2 FQGNSA. The CDR3 is made up of 12 amino acids. The CDR3 reads CASSLTAGELFF.

This chain joins TRBV7-2 and TRBJ1-5; TCRdb returns TRBD1, unconfirmable since there is no DNA. CDR3 size: 14 residues. Germline V gives CDR1 SGHTA, CDR2 FQGNSA. This CDR3 is CASSNDRDAQPQHF.

This rearrangement joins TRBV6-5 to TRBJ2-7; the D call from TCRdb, TRBD1, cannot be confirmed without DNA. The germline CDR1 and CDR2 sequences are MNHEY and SVGAGI. CDR3 length: 13 residues. This CDR3 reads CASSYSGGVEQYF.

The V gene is TRBV4-3, the J gene TRBJ1-1; TCRdb names TRBD1, which stays unverified in the absence of DNA. Germline-derived CDR1 and CDR2 are LGHNA and YSLEER. CDR3 length equals 15 residues. The CDR3 region is CASRRQNVLETETFF.

The V gene is TRBV12-2, the J gene TRBJ1-6; the TCRdb call, TRBD1, lacks DNA for checking. TRBV12-2 represents a pseudogene. This CDR3 is built from 12 residues. CDR3 amino acids: CASRLIGTGSRF.